The 32 T cell receptor beta chains below were found in one sample sequenced in a study of T cell changes during pregnancy in multiple sclerosis. Measured with immunoSEQ multiplex PCR; TCRdb has only the in-frame clones, and not every one. The table records 75,000 to 80,000 clones, 85% to 95% of them present only once. The sample in question was peripheral blood, obtained after pregnancy. These receptors all come from a female donor in good health, enrolled as a control in a pregnancy study.

The rearrangement joins TRBV5-1 to TRBJ2-7; the D gene is possibly TRBD1 (5 bases). CDR3 length: 15 residues. Germline V gene sequence: CDR1 SGHRS, CDR2 YFSETQ. V gave up 4 bases and J gave up 1 base, with 15 bases separating them. The DNA for the CDR3 is TGCGCCAGCAGCACGGGCGACAGCCAGTCCTACGAGCAGTACTTC. Its protein is CASSTGDSQSYEQYF.

This clone was seen just once. The chain links TRBV19 to TRBJ1-2; possible D gene TRBD1, 5 bases. V shed 3 bases and J shed 0 bases, with 14 bases lying between them. Germline lookup yields CDR1 LNHDA and CDR2 SQIVND (reference sequence). The CDR3 is made up of 16 amino acids. This chain's CDR3 is CASSIQSGGANYGYTF. The CDR3 DNA follows: TGTGCCAGTAGTATCCAATCGGGGGGAGCTAACTATGGCTACACCTTC.

The chain uses TRBV18 and TRBJ2-5, with D tentatively TRBD1 (5 bases). The V and J ends lost 6 bases and 4 bases respectively, with 15 bases between them. Germline CDR1 KGHSH, CDR2 LQKENI. The CDR3 runs to 14 residues. CDR3 bases: TGTGCCAGCTCCCCTGACAGCCCCAGAGAGACCCAGTACTTC. Protein sequence: CASSPDSPRETQYF. The whole variable domain, remainder taken from reference TRBV18 and TRBJ2-5, is NAGVMQNPRHLVRRRGQEARLRCSPMKGHSHVYWYRQLPEEGLKFMVYLQKENIIDESGMPKERFSAEFPKEGPSILRIQQVVRGDSAAYFCASSPDSPRETQYFGPGTRLLVL.

Here the CDR3 reads CATSGYRGFAEAFF. As DNA, the CDR3 is TGTGCCACCAGCGGATACAGGGGGTTCGCTGAAGCTTTCTTT. The chain links TRBV15 to TRBJ1-1; 8 nucleotides line up with TRBD1. The CDR3 contains 14 residues. Germline-derived CDR1 and CDR2 are LNHNV and YYDKDF (reference sequence). The junction had 8 bases not matched to a gene; V was cut back by 5 bases and J by 6 bases.

This sequence joins TRBV7-9 and TRBJ1-2, with D possibly TRBD1 on 5 matching bases. V was trimmed by 5 bases and J by 8 bases, leaving 18 bases between them. CDR3 length: 14 residues. CDR1 is SEHNR and CDR2 is FQNEAQ in the germline V gene (reference sequence). The CDR3 sequence: CASSHPVGGTGYTF. Written as DNA, the CDR3 is TGTGCCAGCAGCCATCCCGTGGGGGGGACCGGCTACACCTTC.

This clone was picked up one time. The chain couples TRBV19 to TRBJ1-2; TRBD1 aligns across 9 bases. V lost 5 bases, J lost 8 bases, and 12 bases stayed unmatched. The germline gives CDR1 LNHDA, CDR2 SQIVND (reference sequence). The length of the CDR3 is 15 residues. The CDR3 region has the DNA TGTGCCAGTAGTCCCCGGGACAGGGAAAGTAGCGGCTACACCTTC. Translating it yields CASSPRDRESSGYTF.

The chain has TRBV2 and TRBJ2-1, with TRBD2 matching 12 bases. Trimming at V came to 5 bases and at J to 4 bases, leaving 0 bases not matched to a gene. Germline V gene data show CDR1 as SNHLY and CDR2 as FYNNEI. CDR3 size: 14 residues. The chain's CDR3 is CASSLAGGYNEQFF. The DNA for the CDR3 is TGTGCCAGCAGTCTAGCGGGGGGGTACAATGAGCAGTTCTTC.

The chain combines TRBV15 with TRBJ2-7; 7 bases agree with TRBD2. In germline, CDR1 is LNHNV, CDR2 YYDKDF (reference sequence). The CDR3 sequence is 14 residues long. J gave up 7 bases and V 0 bases, and 6 bases lay outside the gene matches. The CDR3 sequence is CATSRDRGGREQYF. The DNA for the CDR3 is TGTGCCACCAGCAGAGATCGAGGCGGGAGAGAGCAGTACTTC.

The chain joins TRBV5-5 to TRBJ1-3; D unresolved. This CDR3 is 15 amino acids long. CDR1 and CDR2 (germline): SGHKS, YYEKEE (reference sequence). V was trimmed by 4 bases and J by 1 base, leaving 12 bases between them. The CDR3: CASSVSTGSGNTIYF. The CDR3 nucleotides are TGTGCCAGCAGCGTCTCAACGGGATCTGGAAACACCATATATTTT.

This clone was observed once. The rearrangement links TRBV30 to TRBJ2-5, with D uncertain. Trimming stripped 2 bases from V and 2 bases from J, with 15 bases between. CDR3 length equals 15 residues. Germline V CDR1 and CDR2: GTSNPN, SVGIG (reference sequence). The chain's CDR3 is CAWSTRRDLQETQYF. Written as DNA, the CDR3 is TGTGCCTGGAGTACCCGGAGAGACTTACAAGAGACCCAGTACTTC.

The chain uses TRBV5-6 and TRBJ2-3; TRBD1 matches 8 bases. J lost 14 bases, V lost 0 bases, and 5 bases had no gene match. The length of the CDR3 is 12 residues. Germline V gives CDR1 SGHDT, CDR2 YYEEEE. CDR3 DNA sequence: TGTGCCAGCAGCTTGGTGTCAGGGGGCCGGTATTTT. The encoded protein is CASSLVSGGRYF.

The J gene is TRBJ2-3, the V gene TRBV7-3, with 8 bases fitting TRBD1. The germline V gene encodes CDR1 SGHTA and CDR2 FQGTGA. J was trimmed by 4 bases and V by 1 base; bases with no gene match: 4. The CDR3 length is 15 residues. CDR3 in amino acids: CASSLSGQGPDTQYF. CDR3 bases: TGTGCCAGCAGCTTAAGTGGACAGGGCCCAGATACGCAGTATTTT.

This clone occurred once. The gene calls are TRBV5-3 and TRBJ1-1, with TRBD1 as a possible D gene (5 bases). TRBV5-3 counts as an open reading frame of uncertain function. The CDR3 length is 15 residues. Trimming stripped 0 bases from V and 1 base from J, with 10 bases between. DNA of the CDR3: TGTGCCAGAAGCTTGGGTATTCAGGGGAACACTGAAGCTTTCTTT. It specifies CARSLGIQGNTEAFF.

The chain couples TRBV6-5 to TRBJ2-3; weak D call: TRBD1 (6 bases). Per the germline V gene, CDR1 is MNHEY and CDR2 is SVGAGI. The CDR3 contains 15 residues. Trimming cost V 4 bases and J 0 bases, with 11 bases left between them. Here the CDR3 reads CASSSEDSSTDTQYF. The CDR3 bases are TGTGCCAGCAGTTCCGAGGACAGTAGCACAGATACGCAGTATTTT.

This sequence joins TRBV7-8 and TRBJ1-5, with 8 bases fitting TRBD1. The CDR3 runs to 17 residues. Germline-derived CDR1 and CDR2 are SGHVS and FQNEAQ. Trimming took 2 bases from V and 8 from J; bases not matched to a gene: 14. The CDR3 loop reads CASSLFLPDRGFEPQHF. The CDR3 nucleotides read TGTGCCAGCAGCTTATTTTTACCTGACAGGGGATTTGAGCCCCAGCATTTT.

The chain has TRBV10-3 and TRBJ1-5; D is uncertain. The CDR3 is 16 residues long. The germline gives CDR1 ENHRY, CDR2 SYGVKD. Trimming left V 3 bases short and J 0 bases short, with 12 bases between. CDR3 coding DNA: TGTGCCATCAGTGACGGAGACCCAAATAGCAATCAGCCCCAGCATTTT. Residues: CAISDGDPNSNQPQHF.

The J gene is TRBJ2-3, the V gene TRBV30; D remains ambiguous. V lost 2 bases, J lost 0 bases, and 12 bases lay in between. Germline V CDR1 and CDR2: GTSNPN, SVGIG (reference sequence). This CDR3 is 15 amino acids long. As DNA, the CDR3 is TGTGCCTGGAGTCGCAAACAGTCTAGCACAGATACGCAGTATTTT. Translating gives CAWSRKQSSTDTQYF. Variable domain in full (rest from reference TRBV30 and TRBJ2-3): SQTIHQWPATLVQPVGSPLSLECTVEGTSNPNLYWYRQAAGRGLQLLFYSVGIGQISSEVPQNLSASRPQDRQFILSSKKLLLSDSGFYLCAWSRKQSSTDTQYFGPGTRLTVL.

The chain combines TRBV4-1 with TRBJ1-5; D call uncertain. The CDR3 runs 15 residues. V lost 1 base, J lost 5 bases, and 12 bases lay in between. The germline V gene encodes CDR1 MGHRA and CDR2 YSYEKL. The CDR3 loop reads CASSQGEVGHQPQHF. The CDR3 DNA sequence: TGCGCCAGCAGCCAAGGGGAGGTAGGTCATCAGCCCCAGCATTTT.

The J gene is TRBJ2-1, the V gene TRBV6-6; TRBD2 is a possible D gene (6 bases). The germline V gene has CDR1 MNHNY and CDR2 SVGAGI (reference sequence). The CDR3 runs to 12 residues. Trimming took off 10 bases at V and 8 bases at J, with 15 bases between the two ends. CDR3 nucleotides: TGTGCCACCGTCGGCCGGAGGGATGAGCAGTTCTTC. This codes for CATVGRRDEQFF.

Only one count was recorded for this clone. The rearrangement links TRBV15 to TRBJ1-1; D not certain. This CDR3 spans 14 amino acids. Per the germline V gene, CDR1 is LNHNV and CDR2 is YYDKDF (reference sequence). Trimming took 0 bases from V and 4 from J, leaving 9 bases between them. The DNA for the CDR3 is TGTGCCACCAGCAGAGAGGAAGCGGGCACTGAAGCTTTCTTT. Its protein product is CATSREEAGTEAFF.

For the CDR3, the DNA is TGTGCCAGCAGCCAAGATCCCGACCTAGCGGGAGTCCCAGATACGCAGTATTTT. The encoded protein is CASSQDPDLAGVPDTQYF. The chain uses TRBV4-2 and TRBJ2-3; the match to TRBD2 covers 10 bases. The V and J ends lost 0 bases and 4 bases, in that order; junction bases with no gene match: 10. CDR3 length equals 18 residues. CDR1 LGHNA and CDR2 YNFKEQ come from the germline V gene.

V gene TRBV5-4 combines with J gene TRBJ2-1; TRBD2 might be the D (6 bases). Per the germline V gene, CDR1 is SGHNT and CDR2 is YYREEE (reference sequence). The CDR3 spans 16 residues. Trimming removed 5 bases at V and 6 bases at J, with 21 bases between. The CDR3 loop reads CASRYGGATSGNEQFF. CDR3 DNA: TGTGCCAGCAGATATGGCGGGGCTACAAGTGGCAATGAGCAGTTCTTC. The variable domain in full, with the rest retrieved from reference TRBV5-4 and TRBJ2-1, is ETGVTQSPTHLIKTRGQQVTLRCSSQSGHNTVSWYQQALGQGPQFIFQYYREEENGRGNFPPRFSGLQFPNYSSELNVNALELDDSALYLCASRYGGATSGNEQFFGPGTRLTVL.

The gene calls are TRBV27 and TRBJ1-2; 9 bases align to TRBD1. This CDR3 spans 15 amino acids. V shed 5 bases, J shed 4 bases, and the junction held 8 bases outside the gene matches. The germline V gene has CDR1 MNHEY and CDR2 SMNVEV (reference sequence). The CDR3 nucleotides are TGTGCCAGCAGTCCCTCCACAGGGGGCGGCTATGGCTACACCTTC. This sequence encodes CASSPSTGGGYGYTF.

V is TRBV30 and J is TRBJ2-6; tentatively, D is TRBD1 (6 bases). V was clipped by 6 bases and J by 0 bases, with 9 bases between them. The germline V gene encodes CDR1 GTSNPN and CDR2 SVGIG (reference sequence). This CDR3 spans 14 amino acids. CDR3 amino acids: CACEQGSGANVLTF. CDR3 coding DNA: TGTGCCTGCGAACAGGGCTCTGGGGCCAACGTCCTGACTTTC.

This chain's CDR3 is CASSQARRLGYTEAFF. The CDR3 DNA reads as TGTGCCAGCAGCCAGGCTCGGAGGTTGGGGTACACTGAAGCTTTCTTT. This chain connects TRBV4-2 to TRBJ1-1, with D unresolved. The CDR3 sequence is 16 residues long. Trimming stripped 3 bases from V and 3 bases from J, with 17 bases between. Germline loops: CDR1 LGHNA, CDR2 YNFKEQ.

This chain uses TRBV4-2 with TRBJ2-1; 7 bases map to TRBD2. With V trimmed by 3 bases and J by 2 bases, 7 bases remained unmatched. The CDR3 contains 16 residues. The germline V gene encodes CDR1 LGHNA and CDR2 YNFKEQ. The CDR3 DNA sequence: TGTGCCAGCAGCCAGGCGGGCGGGAGAACCTACAATGAGCAGTTCTTC. Residues: CASSQAGGRTYNEQFF.

This chain links TRBV19 with TRBJ2-7; 13 nucleotides match TRBD2. The CDR3 is made up of 14 amino acids. CDR1 and CDR2 from the germline V gene are LNHDA and SQIVND (reference sequence). V lost 8 bases to trimming and J lost 2 bases; unmatched junction nucleotides: 3. As DNA, the CDR3 is TGTGCCAGTCAACTAGCGGGAGGGGCCTACGAGCAGTACTTC. Encoded protein: CASQLAGGAYEQYF.

The chain recombines TRBV5-1 with TRBJ2-3, with a possible D match to TRBD2 (5 bases). V was cut by 5 bases and J by 4 bases, with 20 bases left in between. Germline CDR1 reads SGHRS; CDR2 reads YFSETQ. This CDR3 has 16 amino acids. CDR3 in amino acids: CASRTGPSNLADTQYF. The CDR3 nucleotides are TGCGCCAGCAGAACCGGACCTAGCAACCTCGCAGATACGCAGTATTTT.

The chain has TRBV5-1 and TRBJ1-3; weak D call: TRBD1 (6 bases). The V gene's germline CDR1 is SGHRS and CDR2 YFSETQ. V lost 1 base and J lost 0, with 14 bases in between. The CDR3 is made up of 17 amino acids. The CDR3 sequence is CASSLSMGASSGNTIYF. In DNA, the CDR3 is TGCGCCAGCAGCTTGAGCATGGGGGCGTCCTCTGGAAACACCATATATTTT.

The chain recombines TRBV7-3 with TRBJ2-1; D gene ambiguous. Germline-derived CDR1 and CDR2 are SGHTA and FQGTGA. V lost 4 bases, J lost 9 bases, and 13 bases lay in between. This CDR3 is built from 13 residues. CDR3 bases: TGTGCCAGCAGCTCACAAGGAGTCGGTGAGCAGTTCTTC. Translating it yields CASSSQGVGEQFF.

This sequence joins TRBV14 and TRBJ2-7, with D possibly TRBD2 on 5 matching bases. CDR1 and CDR2 from the germline V gene are SGHDN and FVKESK. The CDR3 has 13 amino acids. Trimming cost V 5 bases and J 5 bases, with 13 bases left between them. The CDR3 coding sequence is TGTGCCAGCAGCGACCGTGGGAGCCACGAGCAGTACTTC. Its protein product is CASSDRGSHEQYF.

The chain uses TRBV4-1 and TRBJ1-5, with D possibly matching TRBD1 (5 bases). The CDR3 is 15 residues long. Germline V CDR1 and CDR2: MGHRA, YSYEKL. V was shortened by 2 bases and J by 5 bases, with 13 bases between the two germline ends. DNA for the CDR3: TGCGCCAGCAGCCAAAAGGAGGGGACCCATCAGCCCCAGCATTTT. This gives the protein CASSQKEGTHQPQHF.